The 5 T cell receptor beta chains below come from one sample, sequenced in a study of neurological immune-mediated disorders. One entry per CDR3 protein, called by TCRdb with MiXCR from the 5' RACE reads. The data hold approximately 82,000 distinct CDR3 sequences, with around 14% observed a single time. The source material was PBMCs. Receptors were obtained from a woman aged 50 to 65 in good health.

At least ten counts were recorded for this clonotype. The CDR3 sequence is CASSPSGTANQPQHF. CDR3 DNA: TGTGCCAGCAGCCCCTCTGGGACTGCTAATCAGCCCCAGCATTTT. V is TRBV21-1 and J is TRBJ1-5. TRBV21-1 is annotated as a pseudogene. The CDR3 loop spans 15 amino acids.

The table lists this clonotype with a few counts. The J gene is TRBJ2-1, the V gene TRBV9; the D gene is possibly TRBD2 (6 bases). The V gene's germline CDR1 is SGDLS and CDR2 YYNGEE. The V end was cut by 0 bases, the J end by 9 bases, with 19 bases between. This CDR3 region has 16 residues. Written as DNA, the CDR3 is TGTGCCAGCAGCGTAGGGGGACTCGTAGGGTGGGGTGAGCAGTTCTTC. This sequence encodes CASSVGGLVGWGEQFF.

The table lists this clonotype with a few counts. V is TRBV12-3 or TRBV12-4 and J is TRBJ2-3; 7 bases match TRBD2. This CDR3 region has 15 residues. V gave up 0 bases and J gave up 5 bases; unmatched junction bases: 5. Here the CDR3 reads CASSLAGLGGDTQYF. CDR3 coding DNA: TGTGCCAGCAGTTTAGCCGGACTAGGAGGAGATACGCAGTATTTT.

This clonotype occurred a few times. The V call is TRBV11-2, the J call TRBJ1-1, with D maybe TRBD1 (5 bases). CDR3 length: 16 residues. V was pared by 5 bases and J by 1 base, with 17 bases between. Germline V gene sequence: CDR1 SGHAT, CDR2 FQNNGV. CDR3 sequence: CASSLPKGRKNTEAFF. The CDR3 DNA is TGTGCCAGCAGCCTACCAAAGGGACGGAAGAACACTGAAGCTTTCTTT.

Remarks on this clonotype: A read error may explain this, as a much larger clone is one base away. V gene TRBV12-3 or TRBV12-4 combines with J gene TRBJ2-3; tentatively, D is TRBD1 or TRBD2 (6 bases each). The CDR3 sequence is 17 residues long. CDR3 DNA sequence: TGTGCCAGCAGTTTCGCCGGTCGGGGGCGAAGCACATATACGCAGTATTTT. It is translated as CASSFAGRGRSTYTQYF.